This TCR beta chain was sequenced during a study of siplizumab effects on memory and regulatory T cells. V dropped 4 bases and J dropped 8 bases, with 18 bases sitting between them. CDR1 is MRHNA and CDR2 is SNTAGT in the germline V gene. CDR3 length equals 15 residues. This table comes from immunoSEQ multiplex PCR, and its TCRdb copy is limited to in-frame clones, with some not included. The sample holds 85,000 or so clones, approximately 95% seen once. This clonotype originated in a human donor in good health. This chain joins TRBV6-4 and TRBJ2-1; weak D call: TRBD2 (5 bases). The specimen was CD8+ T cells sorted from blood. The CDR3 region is CASSVSSAGGDEQFF. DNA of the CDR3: TGTGCCAGCAGTGTCTCGTCCGCGGGTGGGGATGAGCAGTTCTTC.